This TCR beta chain was found in a study of CD8+ T cells in alopecia areata. Noted treatment: oral pan-JAK inhibitor, 5-10 mg twice daily. On this clone itself: The same CDR3 also results from other DNA sequences found in this sample.

Investigators isolated RNA and reverse transcribed it into cDNA to act as the sequencing template. The data were produced by immunoSEQ multiplex PCR, yet TCRdb's version contains in-frame clones alone and is incomplete. The repertoire has 90,000 to 130,000 clones, roughly 50% of them found once; the top ten carry 9% to 15%. The material sequenced was CD8+ T cells sorted from blood, taken at week 24, from a patient treated with tofacitinib. This TCR derives from a human donor with alopecia areata.

DNA of the CDR3: TGTGCCAGCAGTGAAGCGGCGGGGGGACAAGAGACCCAGTACTTC. Translated: CASSEAAGGQETQYF. The chain employs TRBV6-1 and TRBJ2-5; 8 nucleotides agree with TRBD2. The CDR3 runs to 15 residues. Trimming removed 0 bases from V and 2 bases from J; junction bases left unmatched: 2. In germline, CDR1 is MNHNS, CDR2 SASEGT.